This T cell receptor beta chain was captured in a study of T cell responses to AZD1222 COVID-19 vaccine. Study outcomes and limitations: None of the repertoires were sampled until the peak T cell response had passed.

Note on this clone: Its antigen is currently unknown.

This CDR3 has 14 residues. V dropped 1 base and J dropped 4 bases, with 9 bases sitting between them. CDR1 is SGHRS and CDR2 is YFSETQ in the germline V gene. Here immunoSEQ multiplex PCR was the method, and the copy in TCRdb shows in-frame clones only, minus some. The sample lists 180,000 or so clones; over 85% were seen once. The sequenced sample was peripheral blood, obtained on day 0 of AZD1222 vaccination. V is TRBV5-1 and J is TRBJ1-3; no clear D. The receptor's source is an adult in good health. The CDR3 DNA reads TGCGCCAGCAGCTTGAGTGTGGGGGGAAACACCATATATTTT. This encodes CASSLSVGGNTIYF.